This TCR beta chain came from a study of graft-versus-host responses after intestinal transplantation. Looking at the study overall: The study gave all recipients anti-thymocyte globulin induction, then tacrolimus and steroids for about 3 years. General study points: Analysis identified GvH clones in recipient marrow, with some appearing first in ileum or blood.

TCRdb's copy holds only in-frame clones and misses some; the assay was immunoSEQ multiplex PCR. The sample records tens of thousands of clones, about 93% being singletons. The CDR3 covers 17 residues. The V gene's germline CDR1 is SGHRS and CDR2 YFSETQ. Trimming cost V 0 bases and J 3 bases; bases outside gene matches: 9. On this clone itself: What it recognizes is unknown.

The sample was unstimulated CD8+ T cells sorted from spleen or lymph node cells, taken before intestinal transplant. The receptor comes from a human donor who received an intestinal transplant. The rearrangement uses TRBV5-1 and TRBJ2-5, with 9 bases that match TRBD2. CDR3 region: CASSLGPSGGFEETQYF. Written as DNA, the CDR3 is TGCGCCAGCAGCTTGGGGCCCAGCGGGGGGTTTGAAGAGACCCAGTACTTC.